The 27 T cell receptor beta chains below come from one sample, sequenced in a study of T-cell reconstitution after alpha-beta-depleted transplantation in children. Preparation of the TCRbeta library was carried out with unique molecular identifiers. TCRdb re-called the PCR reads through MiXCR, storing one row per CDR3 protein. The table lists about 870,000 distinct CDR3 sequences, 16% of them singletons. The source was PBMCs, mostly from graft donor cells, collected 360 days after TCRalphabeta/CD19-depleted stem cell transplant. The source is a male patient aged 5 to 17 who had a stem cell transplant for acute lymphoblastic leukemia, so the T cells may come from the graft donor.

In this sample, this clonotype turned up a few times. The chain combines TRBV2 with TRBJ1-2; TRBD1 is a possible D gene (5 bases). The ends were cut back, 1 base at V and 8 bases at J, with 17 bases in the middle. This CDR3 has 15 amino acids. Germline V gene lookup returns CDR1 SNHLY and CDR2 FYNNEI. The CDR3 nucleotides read TGTGCCAGCAGTGAAGAAAGGCGGGGAAGGGGCGGCTACACCTTC. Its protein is CASSEERRGRGGYTF.

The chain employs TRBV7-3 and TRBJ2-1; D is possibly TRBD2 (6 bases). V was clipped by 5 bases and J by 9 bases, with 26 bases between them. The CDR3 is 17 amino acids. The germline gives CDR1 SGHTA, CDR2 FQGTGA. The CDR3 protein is CASSQRGGLRPLGEQFF. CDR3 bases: TGTGCCAGCAGCCAACGAGGAGGGTTACGCCCTCTTGGTGAGCAGTTCTTC.

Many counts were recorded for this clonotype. The CDR3 nucleotides read TGCGCCAGCAGCTTAGCCTGGGGACAGTATACGCAGTATTTT. Its protein is CASSLAWGQYTQYF. The genes are TRBV5-1 and TRBJ2-3, with 7 bases identical to TRBD1. Germline V CDR1 and CDR2: SGHRS, YFSETQ. The CDR3 is made up of 14 amino acids. Trimming at V came to 2 bases and at J to 7 bases, leaving 7 bases not matched to a gene.

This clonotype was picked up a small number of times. CDR3 amino acids: CASSVVPEWQGVSGDTGELFF. The CDR3, as DNA: TGTGCCAGCAGCGTAGTTCCGGAATGGCAGGGAGTCTCGGGAGATACCGGGGAGCTGTTTTTT. The chain uses TRBV9 and TRBJ2-2, with a weak D call TRBD2 (6 bases). Trimming pared 0 bases from V and 5 bases from J, leaving 29 bases between. Looked up from germline, CDR1 is SGDLS and CDR2 is YYNGEE. This CDR3 has 21 amino acids.

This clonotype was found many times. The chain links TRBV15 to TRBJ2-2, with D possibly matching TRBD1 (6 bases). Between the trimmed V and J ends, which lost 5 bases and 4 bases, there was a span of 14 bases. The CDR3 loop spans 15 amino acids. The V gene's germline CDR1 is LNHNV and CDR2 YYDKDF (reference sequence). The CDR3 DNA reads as TGTGCCACCAGCGCCCGTATACAGGGCACCGGGGAGCTGTTTTTT. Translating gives CATSARIQGTGELFF.

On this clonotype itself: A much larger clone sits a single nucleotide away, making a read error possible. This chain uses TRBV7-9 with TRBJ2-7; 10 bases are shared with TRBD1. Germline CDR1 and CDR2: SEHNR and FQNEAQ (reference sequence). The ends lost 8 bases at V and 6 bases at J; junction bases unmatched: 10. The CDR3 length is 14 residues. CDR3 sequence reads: CASGAGQGKGEQYF. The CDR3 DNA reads TGTGCCAGCGGCGCGGGACAGGGGAAGGGCGAGCAGTACTTC.

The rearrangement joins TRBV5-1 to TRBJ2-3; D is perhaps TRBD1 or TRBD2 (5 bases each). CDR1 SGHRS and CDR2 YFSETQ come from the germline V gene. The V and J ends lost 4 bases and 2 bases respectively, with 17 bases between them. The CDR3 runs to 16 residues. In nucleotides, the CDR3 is TGCGCCAGCAGCCAAGGGACCGCCGCTCCCACAGATACGCAGTATTTT. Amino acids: CASSQGTAAPTDTQYF.

Written as DNA, the CDR3 is TGCGCCAGCAGCCAAGATCCGCTAGCATTTCCGCAGTACTTC. Its protein is CASSQDPLAFPQYF. The rearrangement uses TRBV4-1 and TRBJ2-7; possibly TRBD2 for D (5 bases). Germline lookup yields CDR1 MGHRA and CDR2 YSYEKL. The CDR3 is 14 residues long. V lost 0 bases and J 9 bases, leaving 15 bases between the germline ends.

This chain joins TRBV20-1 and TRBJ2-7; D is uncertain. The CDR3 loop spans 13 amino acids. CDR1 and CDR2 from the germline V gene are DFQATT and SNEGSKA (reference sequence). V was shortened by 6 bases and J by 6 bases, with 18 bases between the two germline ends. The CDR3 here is CSASRVRPSEQYF. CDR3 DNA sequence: TGCAGTGCGTCCCGGGTCCGGCCATCCGAGCAGTACTTC.

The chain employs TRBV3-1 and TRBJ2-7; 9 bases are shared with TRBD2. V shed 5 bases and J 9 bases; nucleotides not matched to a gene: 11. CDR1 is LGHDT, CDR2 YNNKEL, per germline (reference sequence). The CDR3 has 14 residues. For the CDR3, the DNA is TGTGCCAGCAGCGGAGCTAGCGGGGTTAGAGTGCAGTACTTC. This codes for CASSGASGVRVQYF.

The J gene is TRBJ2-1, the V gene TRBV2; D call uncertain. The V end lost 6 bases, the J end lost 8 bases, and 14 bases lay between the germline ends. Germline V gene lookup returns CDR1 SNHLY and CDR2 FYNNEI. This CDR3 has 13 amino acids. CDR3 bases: TGTGCCAGCAGACCACTGGGATACGATGAGCAGTTCTTC. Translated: CASRPLGYDEQFF.

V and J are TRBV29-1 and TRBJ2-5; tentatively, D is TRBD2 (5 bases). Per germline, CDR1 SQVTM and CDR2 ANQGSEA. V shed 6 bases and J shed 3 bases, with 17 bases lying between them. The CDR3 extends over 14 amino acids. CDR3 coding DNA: TGCAGCGTCGGAGGTAGACTGAAAGAAGAGACCCAGTACTTC. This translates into CSVGGRLKEETQYF.

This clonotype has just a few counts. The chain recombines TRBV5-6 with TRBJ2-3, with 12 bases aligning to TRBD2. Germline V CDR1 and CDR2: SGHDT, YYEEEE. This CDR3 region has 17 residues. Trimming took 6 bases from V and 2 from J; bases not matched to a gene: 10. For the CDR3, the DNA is TGTGCCAGCAAAACTAGCGGGAGGCCACTGACCACAGATACGCAGTATTTT. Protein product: CASKTSGRPLTTDTQYF.

CDR3 DNA: TGCGCCAGCAGCTTGCGACAGGGATTGGCCTACGAGCAGTACTTC. Residues: CASSLRQGLAYEQYF. The rearrangement links TRBV5-1 to TRBJ2-7; 7 nucleotides line up with TRBD1. Germline V gene lookup returns CDR1 SGHRS and CDR2 YFSETQ. The CDR3 has 15 residues. The junction had 6 bases not matched to a gene; V was cut back by 1 base and J by 2 bases. The full variable domain, with the rest looked up from reference TRBV5-1 and TRBJ2-7, is KAGVTQTPRYLIKTRGQQVTLSCSPISGHRSVSWYQQTPGQGLQFLFEYFSETQRNKGNFPGRFSGRQFSNSRSEMNVSTLELGDSALYLCASSLRQGLAYEQYFGPGTRLTVT.

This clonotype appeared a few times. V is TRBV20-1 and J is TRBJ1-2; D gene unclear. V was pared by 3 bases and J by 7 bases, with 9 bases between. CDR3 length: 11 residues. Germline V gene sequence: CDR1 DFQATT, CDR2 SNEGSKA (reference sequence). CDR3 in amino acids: CSASVEGGYTF. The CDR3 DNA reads TGCAGTGCTAGCGTCGAGGGTGGCTACACCTTC.

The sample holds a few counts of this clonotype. The CDR3 loop reads CASSLDPGQGGYEQYF. The CDR3 nucleotides read TGTGCCAGCAGCTTAGACCCGGGACAGGGCGGCTACGAGCAGTACTTC. The chain employs TRBV7-9 and TRBJ2-7; 9 bases align to TRBD1. Germline V gene lookup returns CDR1 SEHNR and CDR2 FQNEAQ (reference sequence). This CDR3 has 16 amino acids. V lost 1 base and J lost 3; bases outside the gene matches: 7. The variable domain in full, completed from reference TRBV7-9 and TRBJ2-7, reads DTGVSQNPRHKITKRGQNVTFRCDPISEHNRLYWYRQTLGQGPEFLTYFQNEAQLEKSRLLSDRFSAERPKGSFSTLEIQRTEQGDSAMYLCASSLDPGQGGYEQYFGPGTRLTVT.

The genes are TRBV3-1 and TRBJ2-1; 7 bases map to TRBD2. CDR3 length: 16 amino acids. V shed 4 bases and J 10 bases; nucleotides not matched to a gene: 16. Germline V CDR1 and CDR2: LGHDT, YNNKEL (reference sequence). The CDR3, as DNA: TGTGCCAGCAGCCCGGGGGGTACGACTAGCCTGAGGGAGCAGTTCTTC. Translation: CASSPGGTTSLREQFF.

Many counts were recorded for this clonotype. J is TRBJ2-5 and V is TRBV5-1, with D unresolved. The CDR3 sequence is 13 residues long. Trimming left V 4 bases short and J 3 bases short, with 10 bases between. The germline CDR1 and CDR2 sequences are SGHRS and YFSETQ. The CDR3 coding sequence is TGCGCCAGCAGCCCTATTGGGGAAGAGACCCAGTACTTC. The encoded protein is CASSPIGEETQYF.

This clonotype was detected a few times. CDR3 protein: CSARDPGGDTEAFF. The CDR3 nucleotides read TGCAGTGCTAGAGATCCGGGGGGTGACACTGAAGCTTTCTTT. V usage is TRBV20-1 and J usage is TRBJ1-1, with a possible D match to TRBD1 (5 bases). V lost 0 bases, J lost 3 bases, and 11 bases lay in between. This CDR3 comprises 14 residues. Germline V lookup: CDR1 DFQATT, CDR2 SNEGSKA (reference sequence).

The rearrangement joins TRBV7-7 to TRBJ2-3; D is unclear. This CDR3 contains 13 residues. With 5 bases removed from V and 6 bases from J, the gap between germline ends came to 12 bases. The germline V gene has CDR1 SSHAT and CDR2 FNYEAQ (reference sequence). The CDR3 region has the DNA TGTGCCAGCAGCCTGTTCCCTCTGGATACGCAGTATTTT. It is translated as CASSLFPLDTQYF. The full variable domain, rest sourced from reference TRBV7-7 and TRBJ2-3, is GAGVSQSPRYKVTKRGQDVTLRCDPISSHATLYWYQQALGQGPEFLTYFNYEAQPDKSGLPSDRFSAERPEGSISTLTIQRTEQRDSAMYRCASSLFPLDTQYFGPGTRLTVL.

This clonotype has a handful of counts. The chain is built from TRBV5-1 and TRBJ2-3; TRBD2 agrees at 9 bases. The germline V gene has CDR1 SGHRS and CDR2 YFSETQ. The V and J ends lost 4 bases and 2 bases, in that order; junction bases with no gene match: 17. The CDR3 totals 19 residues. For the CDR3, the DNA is TGCGCCAGCAGCCCGAGAGTAGAGGCGGGAGGGGTCTTCACAGATACGCAGTATTTT. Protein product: CASSPRVEAGGVFTDTQYF. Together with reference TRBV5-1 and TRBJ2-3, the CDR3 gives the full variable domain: KAGVTQTPRYLIKTRGQQVTLSCSPISGHRSVSWYQQTPGQGLQFLFEYFSETQRNKGNFPGRFSGRQFSNSRSEMNVSTLELGDSALYLCASSPRVEAGGVFTDTQYFGPGTRLTVL.

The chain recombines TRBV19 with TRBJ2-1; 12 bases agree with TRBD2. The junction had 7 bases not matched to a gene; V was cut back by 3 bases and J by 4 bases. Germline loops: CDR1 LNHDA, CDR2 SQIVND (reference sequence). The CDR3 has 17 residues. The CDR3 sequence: CASSIPPLAGGYNEQFF. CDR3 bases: TGTGCCAGTAGTATCCCTCCCCTAGCGGGGGGGTACAATGAGCAGTTCTTC.

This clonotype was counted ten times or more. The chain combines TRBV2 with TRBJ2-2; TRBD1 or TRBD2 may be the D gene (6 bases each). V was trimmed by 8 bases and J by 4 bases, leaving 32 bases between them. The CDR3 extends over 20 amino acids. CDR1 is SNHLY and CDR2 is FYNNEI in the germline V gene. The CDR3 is CASSARRTLTGREVTGELFF. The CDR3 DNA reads TGTGCCAGCTCTGCCCGGCGGACCCTGACAGGAAGGGAGGTCACCGGGGAGCTGTTTTTT. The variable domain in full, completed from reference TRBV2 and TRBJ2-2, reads EPEVTQTPSHQVTQMGQEVILRCVPISNHLYFYWYRQILGQKVEFLVSFYNNEISEKSEIFDDQFSVERPDGSNFTLKIRSTKLEDSAMYFCASSARRTLTGREVTGELFFGEGSRLTVL.

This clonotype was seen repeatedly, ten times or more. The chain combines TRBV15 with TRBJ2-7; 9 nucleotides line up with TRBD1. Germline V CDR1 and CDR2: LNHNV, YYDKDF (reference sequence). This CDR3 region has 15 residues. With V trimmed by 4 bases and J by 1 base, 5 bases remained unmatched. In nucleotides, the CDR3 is TGTGCCACCAGCAACAGGGGGCTAAAATCCTACGAGCAGTACTTC. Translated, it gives CATSNRGLKSYEQYF.

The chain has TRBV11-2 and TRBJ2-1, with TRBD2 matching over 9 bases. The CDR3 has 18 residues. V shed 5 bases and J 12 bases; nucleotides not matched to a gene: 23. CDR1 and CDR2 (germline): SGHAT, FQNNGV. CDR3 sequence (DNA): TGTGCCAGCAGCGACAAGACTAGCGGATGGAACCGAGCATTGCGGCAGTTCTTC. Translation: CASSDKTSGWNRALRQFF.

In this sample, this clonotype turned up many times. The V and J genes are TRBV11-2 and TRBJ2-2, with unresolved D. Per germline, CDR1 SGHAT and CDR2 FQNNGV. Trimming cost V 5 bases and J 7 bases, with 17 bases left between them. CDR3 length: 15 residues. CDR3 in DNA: TGTGCCAGCAGCCTAGTAGGCGGTCCAAACGGGGAGCTGTTTTTT. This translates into CASSLVGGPNGELFF.

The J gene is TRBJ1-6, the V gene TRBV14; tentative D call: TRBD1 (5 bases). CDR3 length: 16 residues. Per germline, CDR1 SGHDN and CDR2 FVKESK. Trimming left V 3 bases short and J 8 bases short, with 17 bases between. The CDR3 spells CASSHQERRGHSPLHF. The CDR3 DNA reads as TGTGCCAGCAGCCACCAAGAACGCCGGGGACATTCACCCCTCCACTTT.